This TCR beta chain came from a study of shared clonotypes between healthy human individuals. It was at deep level that the assay was run. TCRdb's table, derived via immunoSEQ multiplex PCR, lists solely in-frame clones and lacks some. Among about 700,000 clones listed, approximately 74% were seen once. Study-wide results and limits: As a rule, naive subsets had a larger estimated richness than memory subsets.

Comments on this clone: Its antigen is not identified.

Sequencing input: memory CD4+ T cells sorted from blood. Noted subset: CD45RA-negative fraction. This receptor was taken from a woman in her thirties in good health.

The CDR3 bases are TGTGCCAGCACCCGGACTAAAAATTCACCCCTCCACTTT. Translating gives CASTRTKNSPLHF. The J gene is TRBJ1-6, the V gene TRBV6-1; D is uncertain. The CDR3 is 13 amino acids. Trimming pared 7 bases from V and 7 bases from J, leaving 11 bases between. Germline V gene lookup returns CDR1 MNHNS and CDR2 SASEGT.